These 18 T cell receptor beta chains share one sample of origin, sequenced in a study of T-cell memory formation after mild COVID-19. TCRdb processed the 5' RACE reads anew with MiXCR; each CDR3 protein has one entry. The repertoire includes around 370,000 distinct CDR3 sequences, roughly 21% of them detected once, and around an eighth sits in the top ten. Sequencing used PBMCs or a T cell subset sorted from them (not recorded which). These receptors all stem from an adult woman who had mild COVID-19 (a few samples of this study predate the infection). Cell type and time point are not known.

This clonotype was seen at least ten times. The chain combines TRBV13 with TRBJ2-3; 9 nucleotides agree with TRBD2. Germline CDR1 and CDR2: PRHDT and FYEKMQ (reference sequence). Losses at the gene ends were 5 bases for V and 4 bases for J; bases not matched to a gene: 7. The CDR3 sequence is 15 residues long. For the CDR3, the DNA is TGTGCCAGCAGCCTTAGCGGGGGAGGATCAGATACGCAGTATTTT. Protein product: CASSLSGGGSDTQYF.

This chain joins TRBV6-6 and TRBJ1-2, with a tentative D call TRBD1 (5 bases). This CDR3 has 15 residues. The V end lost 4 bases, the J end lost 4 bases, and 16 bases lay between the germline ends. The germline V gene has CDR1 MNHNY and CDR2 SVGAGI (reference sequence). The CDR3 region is CASSSRDSRGYGYTF. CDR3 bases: TGTGCCAGCAGTTCCCGGGACTCGAGAGGCTATGGCTACACCTTC.

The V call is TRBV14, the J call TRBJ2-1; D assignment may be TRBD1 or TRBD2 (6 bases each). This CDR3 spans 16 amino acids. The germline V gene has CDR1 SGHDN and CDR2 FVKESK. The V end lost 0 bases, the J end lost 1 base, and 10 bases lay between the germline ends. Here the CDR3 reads CASSQEGGWSYNEQFF. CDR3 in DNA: TGTGCCAGCAGCCAAGAGGGGGGCTGGTCCTACAATGAGCAGTTCTTC. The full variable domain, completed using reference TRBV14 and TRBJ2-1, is EAGVTQFPSHSVIEKGQTVTLRCDPISGHDNLYWYRRVMGKEIKFLLHFVKESKQDESGMPNNRFLAERTGGTYSTLKVQPAELEDSGVYFCASSQEGGWSYNEQFFGPGTRLTVL.

CDR3 sequence: CASSSDRVWEKLFF. Here the CDR3 DNA reads TGTGCCAGCAGCTCAGACAGGGTCTGGGAAAAACTGTTTTTT. This chain joins TRBV7-2 and TRBJ1-4; 7 bases fit TRBD1. Per germline, CDR1 SGHTA and CDR2 FQGNSA. After removal of 4 bases from V and 8 bases from J, the junction contained 7 bases not matched to a gene. The CDR3 has 14 amino acids.

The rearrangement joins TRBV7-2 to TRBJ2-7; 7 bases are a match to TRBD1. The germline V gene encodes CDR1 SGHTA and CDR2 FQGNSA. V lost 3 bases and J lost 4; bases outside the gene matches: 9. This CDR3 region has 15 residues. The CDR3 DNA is TGTGCCAGCAGCTTTTACAGGGGTCGGACGTACGAGCAGTACTTC. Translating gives CASSFYRGRTYEQYF. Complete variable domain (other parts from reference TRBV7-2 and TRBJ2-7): GAGVSQSPSNKVTEKGKDVELRCDPISGHTALYWYRQSLGQGLEFLIYFQGNSAPDKSGLPSDRFSAERTGGSVSTLTIQRTQQEDSAVYLCASSFYRGRTYEQYFGPGTRLTVT.

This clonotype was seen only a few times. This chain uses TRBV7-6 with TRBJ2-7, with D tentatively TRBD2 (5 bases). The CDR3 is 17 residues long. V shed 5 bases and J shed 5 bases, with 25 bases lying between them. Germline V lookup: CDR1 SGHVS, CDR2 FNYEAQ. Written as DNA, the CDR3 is TGTGCCAGCAGCCCCCCGCGTGCGGGCTCGTTTTCCCACGAGCAGTACTTC. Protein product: CASSPPRAGSFSHEQYF.

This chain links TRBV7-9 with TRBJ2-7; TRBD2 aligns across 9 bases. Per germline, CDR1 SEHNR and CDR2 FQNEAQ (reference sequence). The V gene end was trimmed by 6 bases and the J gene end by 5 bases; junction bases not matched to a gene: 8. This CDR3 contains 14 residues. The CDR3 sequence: CASSPPGLANEQYF. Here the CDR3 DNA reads TGTGCCAGCAGTCCCCCGGGACTAGCTAACGAGCAGTACTTC.

The CDR3: CASSPGIAGGREQYF. The CDR3 coding sequence is TGTGCCAGCAGCCCTGGAATAGCGGGGGGGCGCGAGCAGTACTTC. The gene calls are TRBV11-3 and TRBJ2-7; 11 nucleotides agree with TRBD2. Looked up from germline, CDR1 is SGHNT and CDR2 is YENEEA. Trimming cost V 5 bases and J 6 bases; bases outside gene matches: 9. The CDR3 loop spans 15 amino acids.

The CDR3 spells CAWKMGDRGIDTQYF. The CDR3 nucleotides read TGTGCCTGGAAGATGGGGGACAGGGGTATCGATACGCAGTATTTT. The genes are TRBV30 and TRBJ2-3; 10 nucleotides line up with TRBD1. The CDR3 runs to 15 residues. V shed 4 bases, J shed 6 bases, and the junction held 10 bases outside the gene matches. In germline, CDR1 is GTSNPN, CDR2 SVGIG (reference sequence).

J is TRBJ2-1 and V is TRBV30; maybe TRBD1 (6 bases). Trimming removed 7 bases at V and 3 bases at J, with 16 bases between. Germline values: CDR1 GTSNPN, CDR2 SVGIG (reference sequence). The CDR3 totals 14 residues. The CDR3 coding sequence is TGTGCCTTCCAGGGGCTTTTCCACTACAATGAGCAGTTCTTC. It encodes CAFQGLFHYNEQFF. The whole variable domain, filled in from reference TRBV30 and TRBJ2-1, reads SQTIHQWPATLVQPVGSPLSLECTVEGTSNPNLYWYRQAAGRGLQLLFYSVGIGQISSEVPQNLSASRPQDRQFILSSKKLLLSDSGFYLCAFQGLFHYNEQFFGPGTRLTVL.

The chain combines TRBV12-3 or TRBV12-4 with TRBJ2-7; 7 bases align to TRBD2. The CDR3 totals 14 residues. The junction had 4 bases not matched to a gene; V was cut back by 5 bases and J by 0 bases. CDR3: CASSTSASSYEQYF. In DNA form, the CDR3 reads TGTGCCAGCAGTACTAGCGCGAGCTCCTACGAGCAGTACTTC.

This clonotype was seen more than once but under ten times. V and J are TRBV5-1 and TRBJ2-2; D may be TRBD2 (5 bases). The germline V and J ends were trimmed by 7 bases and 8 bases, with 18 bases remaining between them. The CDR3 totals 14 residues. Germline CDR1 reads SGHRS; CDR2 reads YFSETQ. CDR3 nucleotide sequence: TGCGCCAGCGCCGAGAGCACTAGGATGGGGGAGCTGTTTTTT. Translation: CASAESTRMGELFF.

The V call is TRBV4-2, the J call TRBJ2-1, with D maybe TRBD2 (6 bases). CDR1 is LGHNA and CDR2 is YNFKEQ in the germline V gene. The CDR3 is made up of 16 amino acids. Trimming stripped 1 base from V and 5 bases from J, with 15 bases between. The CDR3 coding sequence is TGTGCCAGCAGCCAAGGGCCAGGACTACCAAACAATGAGCAGTTCTTC. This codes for CASSQGPGLPNNEQFF.

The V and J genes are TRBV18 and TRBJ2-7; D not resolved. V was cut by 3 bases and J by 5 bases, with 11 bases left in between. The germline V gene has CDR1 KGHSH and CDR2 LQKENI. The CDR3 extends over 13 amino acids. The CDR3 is CASSPLTSNEQYF. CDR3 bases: TGTGCCAGCTCACCTCTGACGAGCAACGAGCAGTACTTC.

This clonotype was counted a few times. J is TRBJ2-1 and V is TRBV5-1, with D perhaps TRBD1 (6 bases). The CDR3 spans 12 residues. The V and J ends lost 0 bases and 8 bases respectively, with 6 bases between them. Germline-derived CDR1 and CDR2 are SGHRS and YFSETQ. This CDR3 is CASSLDRDEQFF. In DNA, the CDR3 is TGCGCCAGCAGCTTGGACAGGGATGAGCAGTTCTTC. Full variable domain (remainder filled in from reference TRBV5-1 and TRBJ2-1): KAGVTQTPRYLIKTRGQQVTLSCSPISGHRSVSWYQQTPGQGLQFLFEYFSETQRNKGNFPGRFSGRQFSNSRSEMNVSTLELGDSALYLCASSLDRDEQFFGPGTRLTVL.

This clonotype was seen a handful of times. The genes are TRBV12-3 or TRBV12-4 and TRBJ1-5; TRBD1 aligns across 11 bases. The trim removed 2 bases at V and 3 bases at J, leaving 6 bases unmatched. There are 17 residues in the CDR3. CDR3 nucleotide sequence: TGTGCCAGCAGTTTAAGATCGGGACAGGGGGTCAATCAGCCCCAGCATTTT. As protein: CASSLRSGQGVNQPQHF.

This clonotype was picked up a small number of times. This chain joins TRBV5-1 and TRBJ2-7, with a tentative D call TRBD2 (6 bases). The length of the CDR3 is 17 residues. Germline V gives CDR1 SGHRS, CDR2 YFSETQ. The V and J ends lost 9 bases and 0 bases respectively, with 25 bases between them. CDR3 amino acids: CATELGLDYRSSYEQYF. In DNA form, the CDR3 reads TGCGCCACCGAACTTGGACTGGACTACAGGAGCTCCTACGAGCAGTACTTC.

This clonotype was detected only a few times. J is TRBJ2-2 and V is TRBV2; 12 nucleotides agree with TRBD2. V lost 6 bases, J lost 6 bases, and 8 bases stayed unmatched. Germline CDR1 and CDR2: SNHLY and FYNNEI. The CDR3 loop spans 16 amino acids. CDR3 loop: CASRASGRGVPGELFF. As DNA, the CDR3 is TGTGCCAGCAGAGCTAGCGGGAGGGGGGTACCCGGGGAGCTGTTTTTT.